Each of the 14 T cell receptor beta chains below was sequenced from the same sample in a study of T cells after yellow fever vaccination. TCRdb ran MiXCR on the 5' RACE reads and lists one entry per CDR3 protein. The data hold 400,000 to 650,000 distinct CDR3 sequences, with about a fifth observed a single time. The source material was PBMCs, sampled less than 25 days after the first yellow fever vaccination. The receptors stem from a young man who received the YFV17D yellow fever vaccine.

The rearrangement uses TRBV6-2 or TRBV6-3 and TRBJ2-6, with unresolved D. The germline gives CDR1 MNHEY, CDR2 SVGEGT. The germline V and J ends were trimmed by 4 bases and 0 bases, with 7 bases remaining between them. This CDR3 has 15 residues. CDR3 coding DNA: TGTGCCAGCAGTTTAAGGCCCTCTGGGGCCAACGTCCTGACTTTC. Translated: CASSLRPSGANVLTF.

In this sample, this clonotype turned up a few times. The rearrangement joins TRBV5-1 to TRBJ1-3; perhaps TRBD1 as D (6 bases). V lost 4 bases, J lost 1 base, and 12 bases lay in between. Germline V CDR1 and CDR2: SGHRS, YFSETQ. The CDR3 covers 15 residues. DNA of the CDR3: TGCGCCAGCAGCCCCCAGGGGCAATCTGGAAACACCATATATTTT. It codes for CASSPQGQSGNTIYF.

This chain connects TRBV20-1 to TRBJ1-2, with D maybe TRBD1 (6 bases). This CDR3 spans 13 amino acids. The germline V gene encodes CDR1 DFQATT and CDR2 SNEGSKA (reference sequence). The V end lost 4 bases, the J end lost 4 bases, and 13 bases lay between the germline ends. The CDR3 nucleotides are TGCAGTGCTAAAATACAGGGCACCTATGGCTACACCTTC. It is translated as CSAKIQGTYGYTF.

V gene TRBV6-1 combines with J gene TRBJ2-3; 13 nucleotides align to TRBD2. The trim removed 6 bases at V and 6 bases at J, leaving 9 bases unmatched. This CDR3 has 16 residues. Germline V gives CDR1 MNHNS, CDR2 SASEGT. CDR3 sequence reads: CASSRGTSGVGDTQYF. The CDR3, as DNA: TGTGCCAGCAGCCGAGGGACTAGCGGGGTTGGCGATACGCAGTATTTT.

This chain uses TRBV4-2 with TRBJ2-3, with 10 nucleotides matching TRBD2. The length of the CDR3 is 20 residues. The V gene end was trimmed by 0 bases and the J gene end by 0 bases; junction bases not matched to a gene: 12. Germline CDR1 reads LGHNA; CDR2 reads YNFKEQ. As DNA, the CDR3 is TGTGCCAGCAGCCAAGAAAGCCCTAGCGGGGGTCCACGAAGCACAGATACGCAGTATTTT. As protein: CASSQESPSGGPRSTDTQYF.

This clonotype has more than one count but fewer than ten. This chain connects TRBV6-5 to TRBJ2-5; 7 positions agree with TRBD1. There are 14 residues in the CDR3. CDR1 is MNHEY and CDR2 is SVGAGI in the germline V gene. Trimming at V came to 3 bases and at J to 3 bases, leaving 4 bases not matched to a gene. The CDR3 region has the DNA TGTGCCAGCAGTTATGGGACAGACGAAGAGACCCAGTACTTC. Translation: CASSYGTDEETQYF.

The CDR3 bases are TGTGCCAGCAGCGCCCTGGGCGGGGGGTACTACAATGAGCAGTTCTTC. Translating it yields CASSALGGGYYNEQFF. This chain joins TRBV27 and TRBJ2-1; 8 bases map to TRBD2. V shed 6 bases and J 3 bases; nucleotides not matched to a gene: 10. CDR3 size: 16 residues. The germline V gene encodes CDR1 MNHEY and CDR2 SMNVEV (reference sequence).

This clonotype has just a few counts. V usage is TRBV7-9 and J usage is TRBJ2-5; TRBD2 is a possible D gene (6 bases). This CDR3 is built from 14 residues. Germline lookup yields CDR1 SEHNR and CDR2 FQNEAQ (reference sequence). V lost 4 bases, J lost 4 bases, and 13 bases lay in between. The CDR3 here is CASSWRDGGETQYF. The CDR3 bases are TGTGCCAGCAGCTGGCGGGACGGAGGAGAGACCCAGTACTTC.

This rearrangement joins TRBV6-5 to TRBJ1-2, with a possible D match to TRBD1 (6 bases). CDR3 size: 16 residues. Germline V CDR1 and CDR2: MNHEY, SVGAGI. V dropped 2 bases and J dropped 4 bases, with 17 bases sitting between them. CDR3 sequence: CASSYAGHSFPYGYTF. DNA of the CDR3: TGTGCCAGCAGTTACGCGGGACACAGTTTCCCCTATGGCTACACCTTC.

The genes are TRBV20-1 and TRBJ2-5; unclear D gene. CDR1 is DFQATT, CDR2 SNEGSKA, per germline (reference sequence). The V gene lost 8 bases and the J gene lost 2 bases, with 9 bases spanning the gap. The CDR3 loop spans 11 amino acids. This chain's CDR3 is CSRTKQETQYF. CDR3 in DNA: TGCAGTCGGACCAAGCAAGAGACCCAGTACTTC.

This clonotype was detected a few times. The genes are TRBV4-3 and TRBJ1-1; D unclear. The CDR3 runs to 15 residues. Germline CDR1 reads LGHNA; CDR2 reads YSLEER. V was clipped by 0 bases and J by 4 bases, with 12 bases between them. The CDR3: CASSQESEGVTEAFF. The CDR3 nucleotides are TGCGCCAGCAGCCAAGAGTCGGAGGGAGTCACTGAAGCTTTCTTT.

This clonotype was seen more than once but under ten times. The chain employs TRBV29-1 and TRBJ2-3, with a weak D call TRBD2 (6 bases). The CDR3 spans 14 residues. Trimming left V 8 bases short and J 0 bases short, with 15 bases between. Germline CDR1 SQVTM, CDR2 ANQGSEA. CDR3 sequence (DNA): TGCAGCTTACCTGGGGCGGGGAGCACAGATACGCAGTATTTT. As protein: CSLPGAGSTDTQYF.

In this sample, this clonotype turned up a few times. The J gene is TRBJ2-5, the V gene TRBV9; a possible D gene is TRBD1 (7 bases). Per the germline V gene, CDR1 is SGDLS and CDR2 is YYNGEE. V dropped 0 bases and J dropped 5 bases, with 14 bases sitting between them. The CDR3 consists of 15 residues. The DNA for the CDR3 is TGTGCCAGCAGCGTAGAACAGGGGAGCGGGGAGACCCAGTACTTC. It codes for CASSVEQGSGETQYF.

This clonotype was seen more than once but under ten times. The chain is built from TRBV18 and TRBJ2-3; tentative D call: TRBD1 (5 bases). Germline loops: CDR1 KGHSH, CDR2 LQKENI. The V end was cut by 7 bases, the J end by 7 bases, with 15 bases between. There are 13 residues in the CDR3. The CDR3 region is CASLEGARYTQYF. The CDR3 bases are TGTGCCAGCTTAGAAGGGGCCCGTTATACGCAGTATTTT.